This TCR beta chain was retrieved from a study of siplizumab effects on memory and regulatory T cells. Study-level results: Under siplizumab, an average approximately 71% of mappable alloreactive CD4+ clones were Treg-derived, compared with 26.9% in controls. Naive T cells, seemingly more diverse than memory cells, seemed major alloresponse contributors.

Data came from immunoSEQ multiplex PCR; TCRdb stores just in-frame clones and leaves some out. The sample lists 75,000 to 100,000 clones; about 93% were seen once. With respect to this clone: What it recognizes is unknown.

V was cut by 4 bases and J by 0 bases, with 7 bases left in between. There are 14 residues in the CDR3. Germline V gives CDR1 KGHSH, CDR2 LQKENI. The chain couples TRBV18 to TRBJ1-5, with D possibly TRBD1 on 5 matching bases. This receptor was obtained from a human donor in good health. The sample taken for sequencing was non-Treg CD4+ T cells sorted from blood. This CDR3 reads CASSLQDSNQPQHF. CDR3 coding DNA: TGTGCCAGCTCACTACAGGATAGCAATCAGCCCCAGCATTTT.